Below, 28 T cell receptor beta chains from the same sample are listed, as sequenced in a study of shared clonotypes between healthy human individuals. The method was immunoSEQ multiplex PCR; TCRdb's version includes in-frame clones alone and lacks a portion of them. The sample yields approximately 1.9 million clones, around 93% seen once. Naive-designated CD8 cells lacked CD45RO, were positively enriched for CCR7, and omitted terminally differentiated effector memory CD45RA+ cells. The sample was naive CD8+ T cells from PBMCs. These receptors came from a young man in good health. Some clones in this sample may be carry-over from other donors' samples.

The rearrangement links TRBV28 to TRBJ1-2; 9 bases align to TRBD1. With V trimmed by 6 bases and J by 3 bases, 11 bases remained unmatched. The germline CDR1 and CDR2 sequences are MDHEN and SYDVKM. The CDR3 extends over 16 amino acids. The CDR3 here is CASSIGTGIAYYGYTF. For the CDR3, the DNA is TGTGCCAGCAGCATCGGGACAGGGATCGCCTACTATGGCTACACCTTC.

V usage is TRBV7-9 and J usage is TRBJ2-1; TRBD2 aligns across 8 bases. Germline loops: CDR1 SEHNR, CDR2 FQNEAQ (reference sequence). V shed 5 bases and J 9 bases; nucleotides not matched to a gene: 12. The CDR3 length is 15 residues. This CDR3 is CASSQGLGGSGEQFF. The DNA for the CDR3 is TGTGCCAGCAGCCAGGGACTAGGTGGGTCAGGTGAGCAGTTCTTC.

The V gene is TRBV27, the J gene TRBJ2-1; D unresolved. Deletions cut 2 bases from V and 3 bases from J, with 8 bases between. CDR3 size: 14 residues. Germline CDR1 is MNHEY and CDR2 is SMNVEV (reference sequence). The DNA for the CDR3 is TGTGCCAGCAGTTTAAGGGCCTTCTACAATGAGCAGTTCTTC. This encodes CASSLRAFYNEQFF.

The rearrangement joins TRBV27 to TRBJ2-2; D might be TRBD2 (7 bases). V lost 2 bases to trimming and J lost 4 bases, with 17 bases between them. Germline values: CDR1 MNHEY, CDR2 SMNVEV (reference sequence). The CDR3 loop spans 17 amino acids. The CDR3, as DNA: TGTGCCAGCAGTTTAAACTTGGCGGGGGCGGCCACCGGGGAGCTGTTTTTT. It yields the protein CASSLNLAGAATGELFF.

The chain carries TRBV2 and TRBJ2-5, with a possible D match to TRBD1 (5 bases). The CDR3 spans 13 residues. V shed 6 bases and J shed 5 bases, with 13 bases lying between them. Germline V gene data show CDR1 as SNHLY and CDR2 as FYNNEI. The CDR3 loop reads CASSYRIGETQYF. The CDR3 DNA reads TGTGCCAGCAGCTACAGGATTGGGGAGACCCAGTACTTC.

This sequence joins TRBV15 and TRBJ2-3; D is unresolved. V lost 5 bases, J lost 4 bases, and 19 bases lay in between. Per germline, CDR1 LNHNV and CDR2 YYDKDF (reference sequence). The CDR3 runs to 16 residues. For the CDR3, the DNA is TGTGCCACCAGCCGAAGCCAATTCATGGGCGCAGATACGCAGTATTTT. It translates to CATSRSQFMGADTQYF.

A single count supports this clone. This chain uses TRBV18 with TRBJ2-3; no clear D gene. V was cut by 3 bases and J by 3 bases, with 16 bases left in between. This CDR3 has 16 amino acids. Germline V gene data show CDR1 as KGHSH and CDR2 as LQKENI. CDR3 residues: CASSPSIAVGTDTQYF. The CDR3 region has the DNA TGTGCCAGCTCACCCTCGATTGCAGTTGGAACAGATACGCAGTATTTT.

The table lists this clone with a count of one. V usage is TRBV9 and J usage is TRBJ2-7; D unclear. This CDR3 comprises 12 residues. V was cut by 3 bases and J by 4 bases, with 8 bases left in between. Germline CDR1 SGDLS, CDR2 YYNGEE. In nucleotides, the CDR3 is TGTGCCAGCAGCGATGGAAAGTACGAGCAGTACTTC. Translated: CASSDGKYEQYF. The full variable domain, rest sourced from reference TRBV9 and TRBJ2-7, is DSGVTQTPKHLITATGQRVTLRCSPRSGDLSVYWYQQSLDQGLQFLIQYYNGEERAKGNILERFSAQQFPDLHSELNLSSLELGDSALYFCASSDGKYEQYFGPGTRLTVT.

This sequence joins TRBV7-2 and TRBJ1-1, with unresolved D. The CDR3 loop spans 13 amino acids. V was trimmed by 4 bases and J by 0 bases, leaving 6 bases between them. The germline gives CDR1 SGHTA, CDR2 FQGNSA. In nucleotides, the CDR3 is TGTGCCAGCAGCTCGGGGATGAACACTGAAGCTTTCTTT. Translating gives CASSSGMNTEAFF.

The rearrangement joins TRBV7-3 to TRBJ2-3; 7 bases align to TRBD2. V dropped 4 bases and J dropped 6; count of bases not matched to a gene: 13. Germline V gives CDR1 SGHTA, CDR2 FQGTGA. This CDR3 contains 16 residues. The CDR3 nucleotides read TGTGCCAGCAGCTCGGAGCGGGATGGGGGTCCGGATACGCAGTATTTT. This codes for CASSSERDGGPDTQYF. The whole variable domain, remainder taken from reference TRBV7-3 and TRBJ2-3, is GAGVSQTPSNKVTEKGKYVELRCDPISGHTALYWYRQSLGQGPEFLIYFQGTGAADDSGLPNDRFFAVRPEGSVSTLKIQRTERGDSAVYLCASSSERDGGPDTQYFGPGTRLTVL.

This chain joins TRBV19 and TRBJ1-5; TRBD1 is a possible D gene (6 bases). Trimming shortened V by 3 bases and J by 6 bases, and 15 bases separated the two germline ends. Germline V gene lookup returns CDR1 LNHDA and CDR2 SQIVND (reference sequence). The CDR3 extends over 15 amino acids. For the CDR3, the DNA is TGTGCCAGTAGTATTGCCGGGAGAGGGGGTCAGCCCCAGCATTTT. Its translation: CASSIAGRGGQPQHF.

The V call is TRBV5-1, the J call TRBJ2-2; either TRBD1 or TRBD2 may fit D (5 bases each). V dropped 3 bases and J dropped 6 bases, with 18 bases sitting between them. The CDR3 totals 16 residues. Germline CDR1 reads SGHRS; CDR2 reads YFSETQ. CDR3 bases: TGCGCCAGCAGCTCCCGCTCGACAGTTAGCGCCGGGGAGCTGTTTTTT. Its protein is CASSSRSTVSAGELFF.

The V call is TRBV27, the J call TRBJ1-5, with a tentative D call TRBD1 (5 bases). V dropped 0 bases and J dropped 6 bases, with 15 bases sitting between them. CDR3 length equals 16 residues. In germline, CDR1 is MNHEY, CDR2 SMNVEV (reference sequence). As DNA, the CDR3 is TGTGCCAGCAGTTTATCTGGGGCGGCAGGTATTCAGCCCCAGCATTTT. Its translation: CASSLSGAAGIQPQHF.

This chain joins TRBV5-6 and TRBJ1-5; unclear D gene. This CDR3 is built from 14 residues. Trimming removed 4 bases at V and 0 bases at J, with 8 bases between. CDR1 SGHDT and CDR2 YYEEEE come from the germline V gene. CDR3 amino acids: CASSTTASNQPQHF. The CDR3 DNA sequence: TGTGCCAGCAGCACGACTGCTAGCAATCAGCCCCAGCATTTT.

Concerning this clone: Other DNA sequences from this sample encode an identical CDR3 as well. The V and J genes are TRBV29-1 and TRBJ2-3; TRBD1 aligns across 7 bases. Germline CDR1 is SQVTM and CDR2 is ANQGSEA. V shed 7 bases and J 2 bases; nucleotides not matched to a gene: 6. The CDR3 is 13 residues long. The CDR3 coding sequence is TGCAGCGGCCGACAGGGAAACACAGATACGCAGTATTTT. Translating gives CSGRQGNTDTQYF.

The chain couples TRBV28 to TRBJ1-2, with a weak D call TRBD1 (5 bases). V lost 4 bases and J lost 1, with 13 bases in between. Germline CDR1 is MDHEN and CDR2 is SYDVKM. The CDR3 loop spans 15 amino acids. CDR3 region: CASSYGTAVNYGYTF. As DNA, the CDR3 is TGTGCCAGCAGTTACGGGACGGCTGTTAACTATGGCTACACCTTC.

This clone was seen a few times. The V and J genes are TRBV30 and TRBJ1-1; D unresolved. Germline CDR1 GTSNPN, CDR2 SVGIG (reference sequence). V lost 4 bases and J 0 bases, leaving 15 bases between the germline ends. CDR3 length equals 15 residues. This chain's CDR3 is CAWTGLERVNTEAFF. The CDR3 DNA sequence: TGTGCCTGGACGGGCCTCGAGAGGGTGAACACTGAAGCTTTCTTT.

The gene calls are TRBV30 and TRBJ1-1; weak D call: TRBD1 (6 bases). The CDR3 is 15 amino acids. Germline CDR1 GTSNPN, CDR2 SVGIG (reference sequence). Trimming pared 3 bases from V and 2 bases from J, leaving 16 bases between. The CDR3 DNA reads TGTGCCTGGAGAGGGTTATCAGGGGCTAACACTGAAGCTTTCTTT. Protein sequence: CAWRGLSGANTEAFF.

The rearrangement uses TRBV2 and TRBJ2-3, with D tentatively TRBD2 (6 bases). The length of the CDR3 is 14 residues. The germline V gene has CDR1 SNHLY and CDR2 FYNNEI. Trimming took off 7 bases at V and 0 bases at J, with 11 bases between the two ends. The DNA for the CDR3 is TGTGCCAGCAATGAGGGAGGTAGCACAGATACGCAGTATTTT. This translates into CASNEGGSTDTQYF. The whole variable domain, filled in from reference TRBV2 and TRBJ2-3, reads EPEVTQTPSHQVTQMGQEVILRCVPISNHLYFYWYRQILGQKVEFLVSFYNNEISEKSEIFDDQFSVERPDGSNFTLKIRSTKLEDSAMYFCASNEGGSTDTQYFGPGTRLTVL.

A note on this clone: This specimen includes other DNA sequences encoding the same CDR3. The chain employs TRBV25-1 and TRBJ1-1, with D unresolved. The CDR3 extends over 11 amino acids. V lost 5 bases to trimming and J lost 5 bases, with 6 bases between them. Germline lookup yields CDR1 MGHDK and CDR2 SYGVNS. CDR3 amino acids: CASSLGTEAFF. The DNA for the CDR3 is TGTGCCAGCAGTCTCGGGACTGAAGCTTTCTTT. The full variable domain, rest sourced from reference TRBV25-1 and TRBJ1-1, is EADIYQTPRYLVIGTGKKITLECSQTMGHDKMYWYQQDPGMELHLIHYSYGVNSTEKGDLSSESTVSRIRTEHFPLTLESARPSHTSQYLCASSLGTEAFFGQGTRLTVV.

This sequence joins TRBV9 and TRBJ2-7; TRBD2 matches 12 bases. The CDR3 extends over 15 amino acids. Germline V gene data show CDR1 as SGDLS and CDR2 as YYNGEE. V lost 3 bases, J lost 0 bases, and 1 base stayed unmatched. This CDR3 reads CASSETSGGSYEQYF. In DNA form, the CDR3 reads TGTGCCAGCAGCGAGACTAGCGGGGGCTCCTACGAGCAGTACTTC.

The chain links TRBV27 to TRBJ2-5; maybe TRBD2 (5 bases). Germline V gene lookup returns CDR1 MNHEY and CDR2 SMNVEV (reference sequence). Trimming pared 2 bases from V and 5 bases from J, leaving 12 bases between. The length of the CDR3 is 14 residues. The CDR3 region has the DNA TGTGCCAGCAGTTTAAGGTCTAGCCGGGAGACCCAGTACTTC. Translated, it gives CASSLRSSRETQYF.

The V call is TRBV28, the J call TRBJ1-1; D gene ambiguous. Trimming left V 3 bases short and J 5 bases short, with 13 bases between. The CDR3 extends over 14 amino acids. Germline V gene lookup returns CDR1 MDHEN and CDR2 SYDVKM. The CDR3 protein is CASSFDWVGTEAFF. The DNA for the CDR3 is TGTGCCAGCAGTTTTGACTGGGTCGGGACTGAAGCTTTCTTT.

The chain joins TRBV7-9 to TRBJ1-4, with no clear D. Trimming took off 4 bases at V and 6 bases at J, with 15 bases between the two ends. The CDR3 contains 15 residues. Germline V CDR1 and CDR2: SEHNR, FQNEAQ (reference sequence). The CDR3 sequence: CASSSPAGRHEKLFF. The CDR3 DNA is TGTGCCAGCAGCTCCCCCGCCGGACGGCATGAAAAACTGTTTTTT.

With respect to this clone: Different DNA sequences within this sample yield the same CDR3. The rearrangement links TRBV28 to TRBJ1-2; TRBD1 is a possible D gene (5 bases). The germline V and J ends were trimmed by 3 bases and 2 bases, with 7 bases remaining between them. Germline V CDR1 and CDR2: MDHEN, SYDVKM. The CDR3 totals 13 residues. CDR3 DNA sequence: TGTGCCAGCAGTTTCGGGGCCAACTATGGCTACACCTTC. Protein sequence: CASSFGANYGYTF.

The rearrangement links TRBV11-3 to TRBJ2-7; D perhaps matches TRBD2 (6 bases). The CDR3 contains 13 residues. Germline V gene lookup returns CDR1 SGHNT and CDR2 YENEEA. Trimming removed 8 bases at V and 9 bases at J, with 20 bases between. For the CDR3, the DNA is TGTGCCAGCCGGGAGTTTGGGTGGGACCCGCAGTACTTC. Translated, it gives CASREFGWDPQYF.

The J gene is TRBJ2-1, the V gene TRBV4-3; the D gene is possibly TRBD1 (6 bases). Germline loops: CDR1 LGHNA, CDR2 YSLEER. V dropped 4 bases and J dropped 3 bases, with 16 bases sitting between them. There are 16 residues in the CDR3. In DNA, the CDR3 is TGCGCCAGCAGCCCTCAGGGGCTAATCATCTACAATGAGCAGTTCTTC. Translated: CASSPQGLIIYNEQFF.

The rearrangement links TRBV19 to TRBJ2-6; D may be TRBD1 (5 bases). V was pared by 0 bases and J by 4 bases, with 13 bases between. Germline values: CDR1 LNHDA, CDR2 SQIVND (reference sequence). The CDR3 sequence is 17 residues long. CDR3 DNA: TGTGCCAGTAGTATAGACCGCCAGGGCCAGGGGGCCAACGTCCTGACTTTC. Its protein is CASSIDRQGQGANVLTF.